This TCR beta chain is drawn from a study of blood T cell repertoires in COVID-19. As for the study in general: Sample material is recorded as cDNA or gDNA derived from T cells, B-cell-depleted T cells, or PBMCs.

Germline V CDR1 and CDR2: KGHSH, LQKENI. Trimming took off 3 bases at V and 11 bases at J, with 17 bases between the two ends. The CDR3 consists of 14 residues. Authors' analysis steps: Counts of nucleated cells, estimated from reference gene primer amplification, were obtained. Produced via immunoSEQ multiplex PCR; TCRdb's table is partial and in-frame only. That table gives V, J and clone size, and the DNA gave D and trimming. This table holds roughly 160,000 clones, roughly 80% found once. The sample comprised peripheral blood. The chain carries TRBV18 and TRBJ1-5, with D possibly TRBD1 on 5 matching bases. The clonotype comes from an elderly woman with acute or convalescent COVID-19. CDR3 DNA: TGTGCCAGCTCACCGGATGGCCGGGGGGGGACCCAGCATTTT. Translated: CASSPDGRGGTQHF.